Here is one T cell receptor beta chain with its context. Its antigen is undetermined. The source of the sample is a study of beta chain features in type 1 diabetes. Notes on the study in general: TCRB CDR3s were moderately but significantly shorter in Type 1 diabetes patients in all four CD4+ subsets.

Expressed TCRB transcripts were sequenced because the isolated RNA had all been reverse transcribed beforehand. The assay was immunoSEQ multiplex PCR, and TCRdb's table has in-frame clones only and misses some. The top ten hold 0.6% of the sample, which has a few hundred thousand clones, around a tenth seen once. Germline CDR1 is LGHNA and CDR2 is YNFKEQ. The V and J ends lost 0 bases and 8 bases respectively, with 16 bases between them. The CDR3 runs to 15 residues. This chain links TRBV4-2 with TRBJ1-2, with D perhaps matching TRBD1 (5 bases). This clonotype was obtained from a man aged 25-45 years with type 1 diabetes. The sample comprised central memory CD4+ T cells from blood. CDR3 nucleotide sequence: TGTGCCAGCAGCCAAGAGAAACGGGACCCCTGGGGCTACACCTTC. It specifies CASSQEKRDPWGYTF.